This is a list of T cell receptor beta chains from one sample in a study of technical replicates of blood from a handful of donors. Method: immunoSEQ multiplex PCR; TCRdb's copy keeps in-frame clones and lacks some. The table lists over 10,000 clones, 65% to 90% of them singletons. The source material was PBMCs. The receptor source for this set is a human donor in good health. Each CDR3 is given with its conserved first and last residue. D genes are given only for firm matches. Where a row states a size, it is once, few, many or the class of an expanded clone; other rows omit it.

j_call: TRBJ2-7
d_call: .
clone_size: once
v_call: TRBV29-1
cdr3_aa: CSAEVRNDEQYF
cdr3_nt: TGCAGCGCCGAAGTGCGGAATGACGAGCAGTACTTC

j_call: TRBJ2-7
d_call: TRBD1
clone_size: .
v_call: TRBV7-9
cdr3_aa: CASRGTGDSSYEQYF
cdr3_nt: TGTGCCAGCAGGGGGACAGGGGATAGCTCCTACGAGCAGTACTTC

j_call: TRBJ2-6
d_call: .
clone_size: .
v_call: TRBV7-8
cdr3_aa: CASSPRQAPRSGANVLTF
cdr3_nt: TGTGCCAGCAGCCCCCGACAGGCACCCCGCTCTGGGGCCAACGTCCTGACTTTC

j_call: TRBJ2-7
d_call: TRBD2
clone_size: .
v_call: TRBV7-9
cdr3_aa: CASSLGLAGGPYEQYF
cdr3_nt: TGTGCCAGCAGCTTGGGACTAGCGGGAGGGCCCTACGAGCAGTACTTC

j_call: TRBJ2-6
d_call: .
clone_size: .
v_call: TRBV27
cdr3_aa: CASIGWGGNSGANVLTF
cdr3_nt: TGTGCCAGCATTGGGTGGGGCGGAAACTCTGGGGCCAACGTCCTGACTTTC

j_call: TRBJ1-1
d_call: TRBD1
clone_size: .
v_call: TRBV6-6
cdr3_aa: CASNLQGGTEAFF
cdr3_nt: TGTGCCAGCAACCTCCAGGGGGGCACTGAAGCTTTCTTT

j_call: TRBJ1-1
d_call: .
clone_size: .
v_call: TRBV6-6
cdr3_aa: CASTPPGGFMNTEAFF
cdr3_nt: TGTGCCAGCACCCCCCCGGGGGGCTTCATGAACACTGAAGCTTTCTTT

j_call: TRBJ2-7
d_call: .
clone_size: .
v_call: TRBV4-2
cdr3_aa: CASSQEGASSYEQYF
cdr3_nt: TGTGCCAGCAGCCAAGAGGGAGCGAGCTCCTACGAGCAGTACTTC

j_call: TRBJ2-5
d_call: .
clone_size: .
v_call: TRBV15
cdr3_aa: CATSRDGGWQRTTQETQYF
cdr3_nt: TGTGCCACCAGCAGAGATGGGGGCTGGCAGCGAACTACCCAAGAGACCCAGTACTTC

j_call: TRBJ1-2
d_call: .
clone_size: medium-sized
v_call: TRBV5-6
cdr3_aa: CASSFGGPLIDYTF
cdr3_nt: TGTGCCAGCAGCTTTGGCGGTCCCCTGATTGACTACACCTTC

j_call: TRBJ2-7
d_call: .
clone_size: .
v_call: TRBV7-3
cdr3_aa: CASSLYLGANEQYF
cdr3_nt: TGTGCCAGCAGCTTATATCTGGGGGCAAACGAGCAGTACTTC

j_call: TRBJ2-7
d_call: .
clone_size: .
v_call: TRBV6-5
cdr3_aa: CASSYDGQSSYEQYF
cdr3_nt: TGTGCCAGCAGTTACGACGGACAGTCCTCCTACGAGCAGTACTTC

j_call: TRBJ1-5
d_call: TRBD1
clone_size: few
v_call: TRBV30
cdr3_aa: CAWRGTGHQPQHF
cdr3_nt: TGTGCCTGGAGAGGGACAGGGCACCAGCCCCAGCATTTT

j_call: TRBJ2-7
d_call: TRBD1
clone_size: .
v_call: TRBV7-8
cdr3_aa: CASSGTGGLGEQYF
cdr3_nt: TGTGCCAGCAGCGGGACAGGGGGCTTGGGGGAGCAGTACTTC

j_call: TRBJ1-1
d_call: TRBD1
clone_size: .
v_call: TRBV11-3
cdr3_aa: CASSQTGAVAEAFF
cdr3_nt: TGTGCCAGCAGCCAGACAGGGGCGGTGGCTGAAGCTTTCTTT

j_call: TRBJ1-3
d_call: .
clone_size: .
v_call: TRBV6-5
cdr3_aa: CASSYGSRGSTIYF
cdr3_nt: TGTGCCAGCAGTTACGGGAGCAGGGGTAGCACCATATATTTT

j_call: TRBJ1-2
d_call: .
clone_size: .
v_call: TRBV6-1
cdr3_aa: CASSEGFGGNYGYTF
cdr3_nt: TGTGCCAGCAGTGAAGGATTCGGGGGAAACTATGGCTACACCTTC

j_call: TRBJ2-7
d_call: .
clone_size: few
v_call: TRBV27
cdr3_aa: CASSLQAHPSYEQYF
cdr3_nt: TGTGCCAGCAGTCTTCAGGCGCATCCCTCCTACGAGCAGTACTTC

j_call: TRBJ1-1
d_call: TRBD1
clone_size: .
v_call: TRBV18
cdr3_aa: CASSRGTGDTEAFF
cdr3_nt: TGTGCCAGCTCACGGGGGACAGGGGACACTGAAGCTTTCTTT

j_call: TRBJ2-3
d_call: .
clone_size: .
v_call: TRBV28
cdr3_aa: CASSLPLGTRGADTQYF
cdr3_nt: TGTGCCAGCAGTTTGCCCCTCGGGACCAGGGGTGCAGATACGCAGTATTTT

j_call: TRBJ2-1
d_call: TRBD2
clone_size: .
v_call: TRBV7-3
cdr3_aa: CASSLSGRGYNEQFF
cdr3_nt: TGTGCCAGCAGCTTAAGCGGGAGAGGGTACAATGAGCAGTTCTTC

j_call: TRBJ2-3
d_call: .
clone_size: .
v_call: TRBV5-8
cdr3_aa: CASSPTLGGLEVDTQYF
cdr3_nt: TGTGCCAGCAGCCCGACGTTGGGTGGGTTAGAGGTGGATACGCAGTATTTT

j_call: TRBJ2-1
d_call: .
clone_size: .
v_call: TRBV30
cdr3_aa: CAWSGSVRSEQFF
cdr3_nt: TGTGCCTGGAGCGGGAGTGTTCGAAGTGAGCAGTTCTTC

j_call: TRBJ2-1
d_call: TRBD2
clone_size: .
v_call: TRBV4-1
cdr3_aa: CASSQVAGLAGESLKPEQFF
cdr3_nt: TGCGCCAGCAGCCAAGTAGCGGGACTAGCGGGAGAATCTCTCAAGCCTGAGCAGTTCTTC

j_call: TRBJ2-5
d_call: TRBD2
clone_size: .
v_call: TRBV30
cdr3_aa: CAWGLAGETQYF
cdr3_nt: TGTGCCTGGGGACTAGCGGGAGAGACCCAGTACTTC

j_call: TRBJ2-3
d_call: TRBD1
clone_size: .
v_call: TRBV23-1
cdr3_aa: CASSQQVGQGNADTQYF
cdr3_nt: TGCGCCAGCAGTCAACAAGTGGGACAGGGGAACGCAGATACGCAGTATTTT

j_call: TRBJ2-6
d_call: .
clone_size: .
v_call: TRBV2
cdr3_aa: CASTGSGANVLTF
cdr3_nt: TGTGCCAGCACAGGCTCTGGGGCCAACGTCCTGACTTTC

j_call: TRBJ2-4
d_call: TRBD1
clone_size: .
v_call: TRBV5-1
cdr3_aa: CASTGQGNDKNIQYF
cdr3_nt: TGCGCCAGCACCGGACAGGGGAATGACAAAAACATTCAGTACTTC

j_call: TRBJ2-1
d_call: .
clone_size: .
v_call: TRBV11-3
cdr3_aa: CASSSSGTYNEQFF
cdr3_nt: TGTGCCAGCAGCTCCTCCGGGACTTACAATGAGCAGTTCTTC

j_call: TRBJ2-7
d_call: TRBD2
clone_size: .
v_call: TRBV10-2
cdr3_aa: CASKRLAKSYEQYF
cdr3_nt: TGCGCCAGCAAGAGACTAGCGAAATCCTACGAGCAGTACTTC

j_call: TRBJ2-7
d_call: TRBD2
clone_size: .
v_call: TRBV27
cdr3_aa: CASSLGTSGIYEQYF
cdr3_nt: TGTGCCAGCAGTTTGGGGACTAGCGGGATTTACGAGCAGTACTTC

j_call: TRBJ2-5
d_call: .
clone_size: .
v_call: TRBV11-2
cdr3_aa: CASEARGETQYF
cdr3_nt: TGTGCCAGCGAAGCCCGAGGGGAGACCCAGTACTTC

j_call: TRBJ2-7
d_call: TRBD2
clone_size: .
v_call: TRBV19
cdr3_aa: CASSARTSGSHEQYF
cdr3_nt: TGTGCCAGTAGTGCGAGGACTAGCGGGAGCCACGAGCAGTACTTC